Presented here are 22 T cell receptor beta chains from one specimen sequenced in a study of blood T cell repertoires in COVID-19. TCRdb keeps only in-frame clones here, not all; method: immunoSEQ multiplex PCR. The sample lists 200,000 to 250,000 clones; around four fifths were seen once. Sequenced input: peripheral blood. Receptors originate from a woman of 80 years or more with COVID-19, enrolled during active disease.

This clone showed up just once. The V and J genes are TRBV19 and TRBJ1-1; 7 bases fit TRBD1. CDR3 length equals 15 residues. CDR1 and CDR2 from the germline V gene are LNHDA and SQIVND (reference sequence). Trimming cost V 4 bases and J 3 bases; bases outside gene matches: 8. The CDR3 spells CASSTRQGGDTEAFF. CDR3 bases: TGTGCCAGTAGTACGCGACAGGGCGGGGACACTGAAGCTTTCTTT.

The chain links TRBV3-1 (or the pseudogene TRBV3-2) to TRBJ1-3; the D is unclear. Trimming left V 5 bases short and J 0 bases short, with 23 bases between. The CDR3 is made up of 19 amino acids. The V gene's germline CDR1 is LGHDT and CDR2 YNNKEL (reference sequence). CDR3 region: CASSSRWQAGTSSGNTIYF. As DNA, the CDR3 is TGTGCCAGCAGCTCCCGGTGGCAGGCGGGCACCTCCTCTGGAAACACCATATATTTT.

The chain carries TRBV29-1 and TRBJ1-4; possibly TRBD1 for D (5 bases). Germline values: CDR1 SQVTM, CDR2 ANQGSEA. This CDR3 is built from 14 residues. V was shortened by 4 bases and J by 1 base, with 10 bases between the two germline ends. The CDR3 nucleotides read TGCAGCGTTGTCGGGGGGGAAACTAATGAAAAACTGTTTTTT. The encoded protein is CSVVGGETNEKLFF.

The chain uses TRBV7-9 and TRBJ1-3, with no clear D. Germline CDR1 SEHNR, CDR2 FQNEAQ (reference sequence). The CDR3 loop spans 12 amino acids. With 5 bases removed from V and 7 bases from J, the gap between germline ends came to 9 bases. DNA for the CDR3: TGTGCCAGCAGCGGGAGGAGGAACACCATATATTTT. Its translation is CASSGRRNTIYF.

The gene calls are TRBV10-3 and TRBJ2-3, with 10 nucleotides matching TRBD2. The J segment lost 3 bases and the V segment lost 6 bases, leaving 9 bases of the junction unmatched. Germline CDR1 is ENHRY and CDR2 is SYGVKD. The length of the CDR3 is 16 residues. CDR3 sequence reads: CAISYKAGGPTDTQYF. The DNA for the CDR3 is TGTGCCATCAGCTATAAAGCGGGGGGGCCGACAGATACGCAGTATTTT.

The chain uses TRBV6-6 and TRBJ1-3, with D possibly TRBD1 on 5 matching bases. CDR1 is MNHNY, CDR2 SVGAGI, per germline (reference sequence). Trimming removed 6 bases at V and 2 bases at J, with 11 bases between. This CDR3 region has 14 residues. CDR3 region: CASSQGGAGNTIYF. The CDR3 DNA is TGTGCCAGCAGCCAGGGCGGTGCTGGAAACACCATATATTTT.

The rearrangement uses TRBV28 and TRBJ1-2, with TRBD1 matching 7 bases. Germline V gene lookup returns CDR1 MDHEN and CDR2 SYDVKM. CDR3 length: 15 residues. V gave up 3 bases and J gave up 8 bases; unmatched junction bases: 12. The CDR3 DNA follows: TGTGCCAGCAGTTTGCGGTCAGGGGGTGTAGGAGGCTACACCTTC. The encoded protein is CASSLRSGGVGGYTF.

In its sample, this clone was seen once. The chain links TRBV7-2 to TRBJ1-2; possible D gene TRBD1, 5 bases. CDR1 and CDR2 from the germline V gene are SGHTA and FQGNSA. This CDR3 has 15 amino acids. Trimming removed 1 base at V and 2 bases at J, with 11 bases between. The CDR3 coding sequence is TGTGCCAGCAGCTTAGTGGCAGGGTCAAACTATGGCTACACCTTC. Translated: CASSLVAGSNYGYTF.

V gene TRBV28 combines with J gene TRBJ1-6; no reliable D call. The CDR3 length is 13 residues. V lost 7 bases, J lost 9 bases, and 13 bases lay in between. Germline lookup yields CDR1 MDHEN and CDR2 SYDVKM. The CDR3 DNA reads as TGTGCCAGCATCCCGGCGCGGGTTTCACCCCTCCACTTT. Its translation is CASIPARVSPLHF.

The rearrangement uses TRBV9 and TRBJ1-6; D is uncertain. The length of the CDR3 is 15 residues. V shed 0 bases and J shed 10 bases, with 14 bases lying between them. Germline loops: CDR1 SGDLS, CDR2 YYNGEE. Written as DNA, the CDR3 is TGTGCCAGCAGCGTAGCTCCGGGGAACCAATCACCCCTCCACTTT. Residues: CASSVAPGNQSPLHF. Supplemented by reference TRBV9 and TRBJ1-6, the full variable domain reads DSGVTQTPKHLITATGQRVTLRCSPRSGDLSVYWYQQSLDQGLQFLIQYYNGEERAKGNILERFSAQQFPDLHSELNLSSLELGDSALYFCASSVAPGNQSPLHFGNGTRLTVT.

The CDR3 sequence is CASSQRQGDGYTF. DNA of the CDR3: TGTGCCAGCAGCCAAAGACAGGGGGATGGCTACACCTTC. This rearrangement joins TRBV3-1 (or the pseudogene TRBV3-2) to TRBJ1-2, with 9 bases aligning to TRBD1. Germline assignment: CDR1 LGHDT and CDR2 YNNKEL (reference sequence). This CDR3 comprises 13 residues. V lost 2 bases to trimming and J lost 6 bases; unmatched junction nucleotides: 1.

This chain uses TRBV15 with TRBJ2-1; 7 bases align to TRBD1. V was clipped by 1 base and J by 8 bases; unmatched bases: 5. The CDR3 runs 14 residues. Germline-derived CDR1 and CDR2 are LNHNV and YYDKDF (reference sequence). The CDR3 loop reads CATSRGQGKYEQFF. The CDR3 nucleotides are TGTGCCACCAGCAGAGGACAGGGTAAATATGAGCAGTTCTTC.

This chain links TRBV6-5 with TRBJ2-7, with 7 bases lining up with TRBD2. CDR3 size: 13 residues. Germline CDR1 reads MNHEY; CDR2 reads SVGAGI. The V segment lost 6 bases and the J segment 1 base; nucleotides outside the gene matches: 3. The CDR3 sequence is CASRMRESYEQYV. CDR3 DNA sequence: TGTGCCAGCAGGATGCGGGAGTCCTACGAGCAGTACGTC.

The chain couples TRBV5-1 to TRBJ1-2; D possibly corresponds to TRBD1 (6 bases). The V end lost 4 bases, the J end lost 5 bases, and 12 bases lay between the germline ends. Germline CDR1 reads SGHRS; CDR2 reads YFSETQ. The CDR3 is made up of 13 amino acids. This CDR3 reads CASSLGQSYGYTF. Here the CDR3 DNA reads TGCGCCAGCAGCCTCGGACAGTCGTATGGCTACACCTTC.

The chain links TRBV28 to TRBJ1-2, with D unresolved. With 8 bases removed from V and 8 bases from J, the gap between germline ends came to 15 bases. The germline V gene has CDR1 MDHEN and CDR2 SYDVKM. CDR3 length equals 12 residues. As DNA, the CDR3 is TGTGCCAGCGGCAGTTTGCGGTGGGGCTACACCTTC. It is translated as CASGSLRWGYTF.

This rearrangement joins TRBV5-1 to TRBJ2-1; 7 nucleotides match TRBD2. The V gene's germline CDR1 is SGHRS and CDR2 YFSETQ. This CDR3 comprises 13 residues. V shed 7 bases and J 10 bases; nucleotides not matched to a gene: 11. CDR3 amino acids: CASASPGLTEQFF. The CDR3 nucleotides are TGCGCCAGCGCCTCGCCGGGACTAACCGAGCAGTTCTTC.

The chain carries TRBV9 and TRBJ1-1; 8 nucleotides match TRBD1. Germline V gene data show CDR1 as SGDLS and CDR2 as YYNGEE. V dropped 3 bases and J dropped 1; count of bases not matched to a gene: 2. The length of the CDR3 is 14 residues. The DNA for the CDR3 is TGTGCCAGCAGCGCAGGACAGGGGAACACTGAAGCTTTCTTT. Protein: CASSAGQGNTEAFF.

The V gene is TRBV21-1, the J gene TRBJ1-4. TRBV21-1 is given as a pseudogene. The CDR3 loop spans 14 amino acids. CDR3 region: CASSRRTTNEKLFF. The DNA of the CDR3 is TGTGCCAGCAGCAGGAGGACAACTAATGAAAAACTGTTTTTT.

The chain couples TRBV10-3 to TRBJ1-1; D may be TRBD1 (6 bases). The CDR3 extends over 12 amino acids. Germline assignment: CDR1 ENHRY and CDR2 SYGVKD. Deletions cut 10 bases from V and 7 bases from J, with 16 bases between. The CDR3 here is CATSWGPGEAFF. Written as DNA, the CDR3 is TGTGCCACGAGTTGGGGGCCGGGTGAAGCTTTCTTT.

The chain couples TRBV2 to TRBJ1-5, with 8 bases aligning to TRBD1. This CDR3 spans 16 amino acids. Looked up from germline, CDR1 is SNHLY and CDR2 is FYNNEI. Unmatched junction bases numbered 12, after V lost 8 bases and J lost 3 bases. CDR3 sequence: CASFSGQGGSNQPQHF. CDR3 nucleotide sequence: TGTGCCAGCTTCTCAGGACAGGGTGGATCCAATCAGCCCCAGCATTTT.

This clone is a singleton in its sample. The chain couples TRBV20-1 to TRBJ2-7, with D possibly matching TRBD2 (5 bases). This CDR3 has 11 amino acids. Looked up from germline, CDR1 is DFQATT and CDR2 is SNEGSKA (reference sequence). The ends were cut back, 7 bases at V and 0 bases at J, with 7 bases in the middle. This chain's CDR3 is CSGRSSYEQYF. The CDR3 nucleotides read TGCAGTGGGAGGAGCTCCTACGAGCAGTACTTC.

This clone was observed a few times. Other DNA sequences in this specimen translate into the identical CDR3. V gene TRBV6-5 combines with J gene TRBJ1-5; D remains ambiguous. The germline V gene has CDR1 MNHEY and CDR2 SVGAGI. This CDR3 contains 13 residues. Deletions cut 0 bases from V and 7 bases from J, with 7 bases between. The CDR3 reads CASSYSERQPQHF. The CDR3 nucleotides read TGTGCCAGCAGTTACTCAGAGCGGCAGCCCCAGCATTTT.